What follows are 6 T cell receptor beta chains derived from one specimen sequenced in a study of response to subunit inactivated influenza vaccine. TCRdb reanalysed the RT-PCR reads using MiXCR and keeps one entry per CDR3 protein. The sample has over 150,000 distinct CDR3 sequences, about 15% seen once. The sample here was CD8+ T cells sorted from PBMCs, taken 5 to 6 days after vaccination. These receptors all come from a man aged 50-60 years who received an inactivated influenza vaccine.

The CDR3: CASSLVPRAPTGELFF. In nucleotides, the CDR3 is TGTGCCAGCAGTTTAGTTCCCCGGGCTCCCACCGGGGAGCTGTTTTTT. The rearrangement joins TRBV12-3 or TRBV12-4 to TRBJ2-2; D is unresolved. CDR3 length: 16 residues. V was clipped by 1 base and J by 4 bases, with 13 bases between them.

CDR3 amino acids: CASSEHRDRGYNEQFF. In DNA, the CDR3 is TGTGCCAGCAGCGAGCACCGGGACAGGGGATACAATGAGCAGTTCTTC. V and J are TRBV9 and TRBJ2-1, with TRBD1 matching over 10 bases. J was trimmed by 4 bases and V by 3 bases; bases with no gene match: 7. Germline V gene sequence: CDR1 SGDLS, CDR2 YYNGEE. The CDR3 runs to 16 residues.

The genes are TRBV28 and TRBJ2-3, with D perhaps matching TRBD2 (6 bases). V lost 5 bases to trimming and J lost 8 bases, with 23 bases between them. From germline, CDR1 is MDHEN and CDR2 SYDVKM. CDR3 length: 16 amino acids. The CDR3 coding sequence is TGTGCCAGCAGTGCCCTGGGGGGACCTTGGGAAGGTACGCAGTATTTT. It encodes CASSALGGPWEGTQYF.

This clonotype was seen only a few times. V usage is TRBV18 and J usage is TRBJ2-7; D is ambiguous. Germline-derived CDR1 and CDR2 are KGHSH and LQKENI. V lost 0 bases and J lost 2, with 11 bases in between. The length of the CDR3 is 15 residues. The CDR3, as DNA: TGTGCCAGCTCACCACCGGGTACAGCGACCTACGAGCAGTACTTC. Its translation is CASSPPGTATYEQYF.

The chain combines TRBV29-1 with TRBJ2-2, with a weak D call TRBD2 (6 bases). The CDR3 is made up of 15 amino acids. V dropped 4 bases and J dropped 5 bases, with 17 bases sitting between them. The germline V gene has CDR1 SQVTM and CDR2 ANQGSEA. The CDR3, as DNA: TGCAGCGTTGCCTGGACCCGGGAGAGGACCGGGGAGCTGTTTTTT. This translates into CSVAWTRERTGELFF.

This clonotype showed up just a few times. The genes are TRBV5-5 and TRBJ1-1, with D uncertain. The ends were cut back, 0 bases at V and 1 base at J, with 7 bases in the middle. Germline CDR1 is SGHKS and CDR2 is YYEKEE (reference sequence). The CDR3 sequence is 14 residues long. Here the CDR3 reads CASSLEGKNTEAFF. The CDR3 DNA reads as TGTGCCAGCAGCTTGGAGGGCAAGAACACTGAAGCTTTCTTT. The full variable domain, its missing parts supplied by reference TRBV5-5 and TRBJ1-1, is DAGVTQSPTHLIKTRGQQVTLRCSPISGHKSVSWYQQVLGQGPQFIFQYYEKEERGRGNFPDRFSARQFPNYSSELNVNALLLGDSALYLCASSLEGKNTEAFFGQGTRLTVV.